These 18 T cell receptor beta chains were sequenced from one sample in a study of CXCR3-negative and CXCR3-positive naive CD8 T cells. Libraries were UMI-labeled 5' RACE TRB cDNA. TCRdb re-analyzed the 5' RACE reads; it lists each CDR3 protein once, without DNA. The record lists over 100,000 distinct CDR3 sequences, of which the ten most abundant hold 0.29%. Material: naive CXCR3- CD8+ T cells from blood. Documented subset: CD45RO-CCR7+CD27+CD95- naive CD8+ T cells lacking CXCR3 (TNR3-). The receptors shown here come from a human donor in good health. Some clones in this sample may be carry-over from other donors' samples.

The chain recombines TRBV11-2 with TRBJ2-3; TCRdb outputs TRBD2, but without DNA this stays unchecked. CDR3 length: 15 residues. Looked up from germline, CDR1 is SGHAT and CDR2 is FQNNGV. CDR3 loop: CASSHGGGRIDTQYF. The variable domain in full, with the rest retrieved from reference TRBV11-2 and TRBJ2-3, is EAGVAQSPRYKIIEKRQSVAFWCNPISGHATLYWYQQILGQGPKLLIQFQNNGVVDDSQLPKDRFSAERLKGVDSTLKIQPAKLEDSAVYLCASSHGGGRIDTQYFGPGTRLTVL.

The V gene is TRBV5-1, the J gene TRBJ2-7; TCRdb returns TRBD1, unconfirmable since there is no DNA. In germline, CDR1 is SGHRS, CDR2 YFSETQ. This CDR3 is 15 amino acids long. This CDR3 is CASSAWDRGHYEQYF.

The chain couples TRBV27 to TRBJ1-5. Germline CDR1 reads MNHEY; CDR2 reads SMNVEV (reference sequence). CDR3 length: 14 amino acids. Here the CDR3 reads CASSLSVRLEPQHF.

V is TRBV27 and J is TRBJ2-7; no DNA is available, so the TRBD1 call from TCRdb remains unchecked. The CDR3 is made up of 14 amino acids. Germline CDR1 and CDR2: MNHEY and SMNVEV (reference sequence). The CDR3 sequence: CASSLGTGWYEQYF.

The chain employs TRBV24-1 and TRBJ2-3; TCRdb outputs TRBD1, but without DNA this stays unchecked. CDR1 and CDR2 from the germline V gene are KGHDR and SFDVKD. This CDR3 has 13 residues. CDR3 loop: CATSDFEDREQYF.

The rearrangement joins TRBV4-3 to TRBJ2-1; checking the TCRdb D call of TRBD1 is not possible without DNA. CDR3 length equals 12 residues. CDR1 is LGHNA, CDR2 YSLEER, per germline. The CDR3 loop reads CASSRGQNEQFF.

The chain employs TRBV3-1 and TRBJ2-2; there is no DNA to check the TCRdb D call of TRBD1. Germline CDR1 reads LGHDT; CDR2 reads YNNKEL (reference sequence). The CDR3 is 15 residues long. The CDR3 region is CASSPPGHPSGELFF. Based on the CDR3 plus reference TRBV3-1 and TRBJ2-2, the full variable domain is DTAVSQTPKYLVTQMGNDKSIKCEQNLGHDTMYWYKQDSKKFLKIMFSYNNKELIINETVPNRFSPKSPDKAHLNLHINSLELGDSAVYFCASSPPGHPSGELFFGEGSRLTVL.

The chain carries TRBV5-4 and TRBJ1-4; the TCRdb D gene call, TRBD1, has no DNA to confirm it. Germline V gene sequence: CDR1 SGHNT, CDR2 YYREEE (reference sequence). The length of the CDR3 is 14 residues. The CDR3 loop reads CASSFWGRNEKLFF.

The chain recombines TRBV15 with TRBJ2-5; TCRdb indicates TRBD1, and absent DNA this call remains unverified. This CDR3 has 14 residues. Germline-derived CDR1 and CDR2 are LNHNV and YYDKDF (reference sequence). This CDR3 reads CATSRSGRQETQYF.

J is TRBJ2-1 and V is TRBV9. The germline V gene has CDR1 SGDLS and CDR2 YYNGEE. CDR3 size: 14 residues. CDR3 loop: CASSADLSYNEQFF.

V and J are TRBV27 and TRBJ2-7; there is no DNA to check the TCRdb D call of TRBD1. Germline CDR1 is MNHEY and CDR2 is SMNVEV (reference sequence). This CDR3 has 14 residues. CDR3: CASSFGRGIDEQYF.

The chain combines TRBV29-1 with TRBJ2-3; TCRdb indicates TRBD1, and absent DNA this call remains unverified. The CDR3 spans 17 residues. Germline CDR1 and CDR2: SQVTM and ANQGSEA. The CDR3 sequence: CSVEWGLGTGTPDTQYF.

The chain joins TRBV12-3 or TRBV12-4 to TRBJ1-6. This CDR3 region has 11 residues. CDR3 sequence reads: CASSRGSPLHF.

The chain couples TRBV11-2 to TRBJ2-7. Germline V lookup: CDR1 SGHAT, CDR2 FQNNGV. The CDR3 has 14 amino acids. The CDR3 reads CASSLDGFPYEQYF. Full variable domain (missing parts from reference TRBV11-2 and TRBJ2-7): EAGVAQSPRYKIIEKRQSVAFWCNPISGHATLYWYQQILGQGPKLLIQFQNNGVVDDSQLPKDRFSAERLKGVDSTLKIQPAKLEDSAVYLCASSLDGFPYEQYFGPGTRLTVT.

The chain joins TRBV3-2 to TRBJ2-1; TCRdb returns TRBD2, unconfirmable since there is no DNA. TRBV3-2 is an annotated pseudogene. The CDR3 is made up of 16 amino acids. CDR3 loop: CASSQDQGTSLHEQFF.

The chain combines TRBV7-9 with TRBJ1-1; TCRdb's assignment of TRBD1 cannot be checked, as there is no DNA. The CDR3 consists of 13 residues. Germline V lookup: CDR1 SEHNR, CDR2 FQNEAQ (reference sequence). CDR3 sequence reads: CASISQGSTEAFF.

This chain uses TRBV29-1 with TRBJ2-7; TCRdb gives TRBD1 as the D gene, but with no DNA this cannot be confirmed. CDR1 SQVTM and CDR2 ANQGSEA come from the germline V gene. This CDR3 region has 13 residues. Here the CDR3 reads CSVGRRSTYEQYF.

The chain is built from TRBV6-2 or TRBV6-3 and TRBJ2-7; TCRdb's D call, TRBD1, is unchecked because there is no DNA. The CDR3 covers 16 residues. In germline, CDR1 is MNHEY, CDR2 SVGEGT. The CDR3 reads CATTYSGQGTPYEQYF.